These 24 T cell receptor beta chains originate from one sample sequenced in a study of shared clonotypes between healthy human individuals. Using immunoSEQ multiplex PCR, the repertoire was profiled, and TCRdb retains in-frame clones only, with some absent. The sample includes over a million clones, 75% to 80% seen only once; the top ten take roughly 0.62%. The sequenced sample consisted of memory CD4+ T cells from PBMCs. Subset described: CD45RA-negative fraction. The receptors shown here come from a man aged 18 to 30 in good health. Some clones in this sample may be carry-over from other donors' samples.

The chain is built from TRBV7-2 and TRBJ2-5; D unresolved. V lost 5 bases and J 9 bases, leaving 16 bases between the germline ends. Germline loops: CDR1 SGHTA, CDR2 FQGNSA. This CDR3 is built from 13 residues. DNA for the CDR3: TGTGCCAGCAGCCCCTTTTTGTTAGGTGCCCAGTACTTC. As protein: CASSPFLLGAQYF.

The chain recombines TRBV28 with TRBJ2-7, with 11 bases identical to TRBD2. The CDR3 is 15 amino acids. V was pared by 6 bases and J by 2 bases, with 6 bases of the junction left unmatched. Germline assignment: CDR1 MDHEN and CDR2 SYDVKM. CDR3 nucleotides: TGTGCCAGCAGGCTTAGCGGGAGGGCCCCCTACGAGCAGTACTTC. Translation gives CASRLSGRAPYEQYF. The complete variable domain, with remaining parts taken from reference TRBV28 and TRBJ2-7, reads DVKVTQSSRYLVKRTGEKVFLECVQDMDHENMFWYRQDPGLGLRLIYFSYDVKMKEKGDIPEGYSVSREKKERFSLILESASTNQTSMYLCASRLSGRAPYEQYFGPGTRLTVT.

The rearrangement uses TRBV7-8 and TRBJ2-1; D is undetermined. V lost 3 bases and J lost 9, with 6 bases in between. The CDR3 is 11 residues long. CDR1 SGHVS and CDR2 FQNEAQ come from the germline V gene. CDR3 sequence: CASSFGGEQFF. The CDR3 DNA reads as TGTGCCAGCAGCTTCGGCGGTGAGCAGTTCTTC.

The chain combines TRBV11-3 with TRBJ2-1; D gene ambiguous. The CDR3 runs 12 residues. The V gene lost 5 bases and the J gene lost 9 bases, with 11 bases spanning the gap. Germline V gene sequence: CDR1 SGHNT, CDR2 YENEEA. CDR3 amino acids: CASSPGRFEQFF. In DNA, the CDR3 is TGTGCCAGCAGCCCCGGACGGTTTGAGCAGTTCTTC.

The V call is TRBV7-2, the J call TRBJ2-1; 10 bases align to TRBD2. The germline gives CDR1 SGHTA, CDR2 FQGNSA. J lost 3 bases, V lost 1 base, and 0 bases had no gene match. The CDR3 is 15 amino acids. The CDR3 spells CASSLGTSGYNEQFF. DNA for the CDR3: TGTGCCAGCAGCTTAGGGACTAGCGGCTACAATGAGCAGTTCTTC.

This rearrangement joins TRBV28 to TRBJ1-1; D gene uncertain. Per germline, CDR1 MDHEN and CDR2 SYDVKM. CDR3 size: 13 residues. The V gene lost 6 bases and the J gene lost 4 bases, with 12 bases spanning the gap. The CDR3: CASSRQRATEAFF. CDR3 DNA sequence: TGTGCCAGCAGCCGGCAGCGGGCCACTGAAGCTTTCTTT.

In regard to this clone: The same CDR3 can be traced to other DNA sequences in this sample. This chain connects TRBV5-1 to TRBJ2-5, with 10 bases aligning to TRBD2. In germline, CDR1 is SGHRS, CDR2 YFSETQ. V lost 0 bases and J lost 3; bases outside the gene matches: 2. The CDR3 length is 15 residues. CDR3 nucleotides: TGCGCCAGCAGCTTGGGACTAGCGGGCGAAGAGACCCAGTACTTC. As protein: CASSLGLAGEETQYF.

The chain recombines TRBV28 with TRBJ2-3; 9 nucleotides agree with TRBD2. V was pared by 2 bases and J by 10 bases, with 10 bases of the junction left unmatched. Germline values: CDR1 MDHEN, CDR2 SYDVKM. The CDR3 spans 15 residues. The CDR3 loop is CASSLGFAGGRSQYF. The DNA for the CDR3 is TGTGCCAGCAGTTTAGGGTTTGCGGGAGGGCGGTCGCAGTATTTT.

The chain joins TRBV28 to TRBJ2-7; unclear D gene. CDR1 is MDHEN and CDR2 is SYDVKM in the germline V gene. Deletions cut 4 bases from V and 2 bases from J, with 15 bases between. This CDR3 contains 15 residues. The CDR3 DNA is TGTGCCAGCAGTTCCCCCTCGGACGGAGCCTACGAGCAGTACTTC. This gives the protein CASSSPSDGAYEQYF.

This CDR3 is CASSADGGPTGELFF. The DNA for the CDR3 is TGTGCCAGCAGCGCCGATGGTGGACCCACCGGGGAGCTGTTTTTT. The chain has TRBV6-5 and TRBJ2-2; D remains unclear. The CDR3 extends over 15 amino acids. Trimming took off 6 bases at V and 4 bases at J, with 15 bases between the two ends. Germline V gene sequence: CDR1 MNHEY, CDR2 SVGAGI.

This clone was observed many times. CDR3 nucleotide sequence: TGCGCCAGCAGCTTGGGCTCAGGGAATGATGAGACCCAGTACTTC. Translated, it gives CASSLGSGNDETQYF. The V call is TRBV5-1, the J call TRBJ2-5, with D perhaps TRBD1 (5 bases). The ends were cut back, 0 bases at V and 5 bases at J, with 14 bases in the middle. CDR1 SGHRS and CDR2 YFSETQ come from the germline V gene. The CDR3 has 15 residues.

In nucleotides, the CDR3 is TGTGCCAGCAGCCGTGACATCGGGGAGACCCAGTACTTC. Encoded protein: CASSRDIGETQYF. This chain connects TRBV7-2 to TRBJ2-5; D is unresolved. The germline V gene has CDR1 SGHTA and CDR2 FQGNSA. The V and J ends lost 5 bases and 5 bases respectively, with 12 bases between them. The CDR3 contains 13 residues.

V is TRBV6-1 and J is TRBJ2-3; D not certain. The V and J ends lost 2 bases and 8 bases respectively, with 5 bases between them. The CDR3 extends over 11 amino acids. CDR1 is MNHNS, CDR2 SASEGT, per germline. This CDR3 is CASSETSTQYF. The CDR3 DNA is TGTGCCAGCAGTGAAACAAGTACGCAGTATTTT.

This clone was found many times. The V call is TRBV2, the J call TRBJ1-5; weak D call: TRBD1 (5 bases). This CDR3 spans 16 amino acids. Trimming took off 1 base at V and 6 bases at J, with 16 bases between the two ends. CDR1 is SNHLY, CDR2 FYNNEI, per germline. As DNA, the CDR3 is TGTGCCAGCAGTGAAGGGAGTTTGGGGGAGGGTCAGCCCCAGCATTTT. Amino acids: CASSEGSLGEGQPQHF.

This chain joins TRBV2 and TRBJ2-5; TRBD1 matches at 8 bases. The CDR3 totals 14 residues. Trimming at V came to 3 bases and at J to 6 bases, leaving 6 bases not matched to a gene. The germline gives CDR1 SNHLY, CDR2 FYNNEI. The CDR3 here is CASSDRTGRQTQYF. The CDR3 DNA is TGTGCCAGCAGTGACCGGACAGGGCGACAGACCCAGTACTTC.

The gene calls are TRBV7-9 and TRBJ2-7; possibly TRBD1 for D (6 bases). Germline values: CDR1 SEHNR, CDR2 FQNEAQ (reference sequence). The CDR3 is made up of 13 amino acids. V shed 6 bases and J shed 1 base, with 10 bases lying between them. CDR3 DNA: TGTGCCAGCAGACGGGACACGTCCTACGAGCAGTACTTC. This gives the protein CASRRDTSYEQYF.

The gene calls are TRBV28 and TRBJ2-5; 14 nucleotides align to TRBD2. V trimming: 3 bases; J trimming: 5 bases; junction bases outside the gene matches: 17. From germline, CDR1 is MDHEN and CDR2 SYDVKM. The CDR3 has 20 amino acids. CDR3 sequence reads: CASSFINPTSGRGVEETQYF. The DNA of the CDR3 is TGTGCCAGCAGTTTCATTAACCCGACTAGCGGGAGGGGAGTAGAGGAGACCCAGTACTTC.

The CDR3 DNA reads TGTGCCAGCAGTTACTCGATAAATCTGGCAGATGAAGCTTTCTTT. The encoded protein is CASSYSINLADEAFF. The rearrangement joins TRBV6-5 to TRBJ1-1; D is undetermined. The CDR3 sequence is 15 residues long. From germline, CDR1 is MNHEY and CDR2 SVGAGI. Trimming took off 0 bases at V and 7 bases at J, with 15 bases between the two ends.

The J gene is TRBJ2-7, the V gene TRBV28; 12 nucleotides line up with TRBD1. In germline, CDR1 is MDHEN, CDR2 SYDVKM. The CDR3 totals 16 residues. V shed 6 bases, J shed 6 bases, and the junction held 12 bases outside the gene matches. DNA for the CDR3: TGTGCCAGCAGCCCCTGGGGGGACAGGGGGCGGATCGAGCAGTACTTC. This gives the protein CASSPWGDRGRIEQYF. The variable domain in full, with the rest retrieved from reference TRBV28 and TRBJ2-7, is DVKVTQSSRYLVKRTGEKVFLECVQDMDHENMFWYRQDPGLGLRLIYFSYDVKMKEKGDIPEGYSVSREKKERFSLILESASTNQTSMYLCASSPWGDRGRIEQYFGPGTRLTVT.

The chain combines TRBV5-4 with TRBJ2-7; D gene uncertain. Germline CDR1 is SGHNT and CDR2 is YYREEE (reference sequence). V was trimmed by 0 bases and J by 0 bases, leaving 10 bases between them. The CDR3 sequence is 15 residues long. The CDR3 spells CASSLEGSPSYEQYF. The CDR3 DNA reads as TGTGCCAGCAGCTTGGAAGGGTCCCCCTCCTACGAGCAGTACTTC.

The chain joins TRBV29-1 to TRBJ2-7; TRBD2 aligns across 7 bases. The germline gives CDR1 SQVTM, CDR2 ANQGSEA. V shed 4 bases, J shed 3 bases, and the junction held 6 bases outside the gene matches. The CDR3 is 13 residues long. The CDR3 here is CSVVQGGSYEQYF. As DNA, the CDR3 is TGCAGCGTTGTTCAGGGAGGGAGCTACGAGCAGTACTTC.

This clone was seen only a few times. The rearrangement links TRBV19 to TRBJ1-5; D is unresolved. The CDR3 runs to 13 residues. Trimming shortened V by 2 bases and J by 5 bases, and 7 bases separated the two germline ends. Germline assignment: CDR1 LNHDA and CDR2 SQIVND (reference sequence). The CDR3 loop reads CASSIQADQPQHF. The DNA of the CDR3 is TGTGCCAGTAGTATACAGGCCGATCAGCCCCAGCATTTT.

This chain connects TRBV9 to TRBJ1-1, with D possibly matching TRBD1 (6 bases). CDR1 SGDLS and CDR2 YYNGEE come from the germline V gene. CDR3 size: 15 residues. Trimming took 3 bases from V and 2 from J, leaving 14 bases between them. The CDR3 protein is CASSGPRTVNTEAFF. CDR3 sequence (DNA): TGTGCCAGCAGCGGACCGAGGACAGTTAACACTGAAGCTTTCTTT.

The V call is TRBV6-1, the J call TRBJ1-1, with 8 bases lining up with TRBD1. The V and J ends lost 6 bases and 1 base, in that order; junction bases with no gene match: 4. Per the germline V gene, CDR1 is MNHNS and CDR2 is SASEGT. The CDR3 is 14 residues long. In DNA, the CDR3 is TGTGCCAGCAGGCTGGACAGGGCGAACACTGAAGCTTTCTTT. Translated, it gives CASRLDRANTEAFF.